Below, 17 T cell receptor beta chains from the same sample are listed, as sequenced in a study of cytomegalovirus exposure and HLA in healthy donors (dated by TCRdb to about 2017). Library prep was done by the immunoSEQ multiplex PCR assay. TCRdb re-hosts the immuneACCESS table, in-frame sequences only. Its copies lack some clones; in the studies checked, an unresolved V gene accounts for under half of them, and the cause for the rest is not known. In this sample the table shows around 60,000 clones, 90% to 97% of which occur a single time. The ten largest clones take up approximately 1% of the sample. The sequenced sample was PBMCs. Receptors originate from a woman aged 18-35 years in good health and CMV-seronegative.

The genes are TRBV28 and TRBJ1-2; D is perhaps TRBD1 (5 bases). Trimming shortened V by 2 bases and J by 7 bases, and 14 bases separated the two germline ends. The CDR3 runs 14 residues. The germline V gene encodes CDR1 MDHEN and CDR2 SYDVKM. The CDR3 protein is CASSLGARVGGYTF. CDR3 nucleotides: TGTGCCAGCAGTTTAGGGGCCAGGGTGGGTGGCTACACCTTC.

The rearrangement uses TRBV28 and TRBJ1-5; 7 nucleotides align to TRBD1. Germline V CDR1 and CDR2: MDHEN, SYDVKM. V lost 5 bases to trimming and J lost 7 bases; unmatched junction nucleotides: 2. The CDR3 length is 12 residues. CDR3 DNA sequence: TGTGCCAGCAGTCCAGGGGGGCAGCCCCAGCATTTT. Its protein product is CASSPGGQPQHF. The whole variable domain, remainder taken from reference TRBV28 and TRBJ1-5, is DVKVTQSSRYLVKRTGEKVFLECVQDMDHENMFWYRQDPGLGLRLIYFSYDVKMKEKGDIPEGYSVSREKKERFSLILESASTNQTSMYLCASSPGGQPQHFGDGTRLSIL.

The chain employs TRBV7-3 and TRBJ2-1, with 13 bases that match TRBD2. J lost 4 bases, V lost 0 bases, and 6 bases had no gene match. The CDR3 consists of 18 residues. CDR1 is SGHTA, CDR2 FQGTGA, per germline. The CDR3 bases are TGTGCCAGCAGCTTAACCCCCGGACTAGCGGGGGAGTACAATGAGCAGTTCTTC. It is translated as CASSLTPGLAGEYNEQFF. The full variable domain, with the rest looked up from reference TRBV7-3 and TRBJ2-1, is GAGVSQTPSNKVTEKGKYVELRCDPISGHTALYWYRQSLGQGPEFLIYFQGTGAADDSGLPNDRFFAVRPEGSVSTLKIQRTERGDSAVYLCASSLTPGLAGEYNEQFFGPGTRLTVL.

This clone was seen more than once but under ten times. This chain joins TRBV28 and TRBJ1-2; 12 bases agree with TRBD1. After removal of 6 bases from V and 4 bases from J, the junction contained 3 bases not matched to a gene. The CDR3 has 14 amino acids. Germline V gene sequence: CDR1 MDHEN, CDR2 SYDVKM. The CDR3 is CASRGQGAGYGYTF. The CDR3 bases are TGTGCCAGCAGGGGACAGGGGGCTGGCTATGGCTACACCTTC.

The rearrangement links TRBV18 to TRBJ2-1; 10 bases fit TRBD2. The V and J ends lost 8 bases and 3 bases, in that order; junction bases with no gene match: 4. The CDR3 runs to 14 residues. Germline-derived CDR1 and CDR2 are KGHSH and LQKENI. CDR3 region: CASAGTSDYNEQFF. In DNA form, the CDR3 reads TGTGCCAGCGCCGGGACTAGCGACTACAATGAGCAGTTCTTC.

V usage is TRBV27 and J usage is TRBJ1-4; 8 nucleotides match TRBD1. The CDR3 sequence is 14 residues long. V lost 6 bases and J lost 4; bases outside the gene matches: 4. In germline, CDR1 is MNHEY, CDR2 SMNVEV (reference sequence). CDR3 region: CASSRGPGNEKLFF. In DNA, the CDR3 is TGTGCCAGCAGCAGGGGGCCCGGTAATGAAAAACTGTTTTTT.

The V gene is TRBV28, the J gene TRBJ1-3; weak D call: TRBD1 (6 bases). CDR3 length: 16 amino acids. Trimming stripped 5 bases from V and 0 bases from J, with 14 bases between. Germline V gene data show CDR1 as MDHEN and CDR2 as SYDVKM. The CDR3 nucleotides are TGTGCCAGCAGTCACCCCCGGACAGTCTCTGGAAACACCATATATTTT. Its translation is CASSHPRTVSGNTIYF.

The chain combines TRBV10-3 with TRBJ2-1, with D tentatively TRBD2 (7 bases). There are 17 residues in the CDR3. V shed 2 bases and J shed 7 bases, with 21 bases lying between them. Germline CDR1 and CDR2: ENHRY and SYGVKD. In DNA, the CDR3 is TGTGCCATCAGTGAGGCCTTATTGCGGGGGCCGGGAAATGAGCAGTTCTTC. Amino acids: CAISEALLRGPGNEQFF.

V and J are TRBV12-1 and TRBJ2-1; the listed D gene, TRBD2, was not tested against the DNA. TRBV12-1 is described as a pseudogene. CDR3 size: 10 residues. The CDR3 DNA reads TGTGCCAGCAGGGGGGGGCATTGGTTCTTC. This codes for CASRGGHWFF.

V gene TRBV12-5 combines with J gene TRBJ2-2; 7 bases align to TRBD2. This CDR3 contains 20 residues. V gave up 2 bases and J gave up 5 bases; unmatched junction bases: 20. CDR1 is LGHNT, CDR2 FRNRAP, per germline. CDR3 sequence (DNA): TGTGCTAGTGGTTTGTCCCCGAAATCCGGGACCCAGGGAGGGACCGGGGAGCTGTTTTTT. This sequence encodes CASGLSPKSGTQGGTGELFF.

The chain joins TRBV10-3 to TRBJ2-7, with D possibly matching TRBD2 (5 bases). Germline assignment: CDR1 ENHRY and CDR2 SYGVKD. The CDR3 runs to 15 residues. The V and J ends lost 3 bases and 5 bases respectively, with 17 bases between them. This CDR3 reads CAISDPGSGLDEQYF. CDR3 coding DNA: TGTGCCATCAGTGACCCGGGGAGTGGTCTCGACGAGCAGTACTTC.

This clone was recorded only once. CDR3 sequence reads: CASSPGIGLAGQETQYF. The CDR3 DNA is TGTGCCAGCAGCCCGGGAATAGGGCTAGCGGGACAGGAGACCCAGTACTTC. The chain uses TRBV7-3 and TRBJ2-5; TRBD2 matches at 9 bases. CDR3 length: 17 amino acids. The germline V gene has CDR1 SGHTA and CDR2 FQGTGA. J was trimmed by 5 bases and V by 5 bases; bases with no gene match: 15.

The chain has TRBV5-6 and TRBJ1-2; D possibly corresponds to TRBD1 (5 bases). The CDR3 is 12 amino acids. Trimming took off 0 bases at V and 7 bases at J, with 7 bases between the two ends. Germline-derived CDR1 and CDR2 are SGHDT and YYEEEE. CDR3 sequence reads: CASSLGRAGYTF. The CDR3 DNA sequence: TGTGCCAGCAGCTTGGGCAGGGCTGGCTACACCTTC. Together with reference TRBV5-6 and TRBJ1-2, the CDR3 gives the full variable domain: DAGVTQSPTHLIKTRGQQVTLRCSPKSGHDTVSWYQQALGQGPQFIFQYYEEEERQRGNFPDRFSGHQFPNYSSELNVNALLLGDSALYLCASSLGRAGYTFGSGTRLTVV.

The V call is TRBV28, the J call TRBJ2-5, with D possibly TRBD1 on 7 matching bases. V gave up 0 bases and J gave up 5 bases, with 13 bases separating them. The CDR3 totals 15 residues. Per germline, CDR1 MDHEN and CDR2 SYDVKM. The CDR3 nucleotides are TGTGCCAGCAGTTTATGGGCAGGGGGGTCCGAGACCCAGTACTTC. Protein sequence: CASSLWAGGSETQYF. Complete variable domain (other parts from reference TRBV28 and TRBJ2-5): DVKVTQSSRYLVKRTGEKVFLECVQDMDHENMFWYRQDPGLGLRLIYFSYDVKMKEKGDIPEGYSVSREKKERFSLILESASTNQTSMYLCASSLWAGGSETQYFGPGTRLLVL.

This clone appeared a few times. The chain employs TRBV5-1 and TRBJ2-7; 8 positions match TRBD1. This CDR3 has 13 amino acids. The V segment lost 4 bases and the J segment 2 bases; nucleotides outside the gene matches: 2. Germline V CDR1 and CDR2: SGHRS, YFSETQ. The chain's CDR3 is CASSMDRAYEQYF. The CDR3 coding sequence is TGCGCCAGCAGCATGGACAGGGCCTACGAGCAGTACTTC.

The chain combines TRBV25-1 with TRBJ2-7; maybe TRBD2 (6 bases). This CDR3 comprises 13 residues. V lost 1 base to trimming and J lost 2 bases, with 6 bases between them. Germline assignment: CDR1 MGHDK and CDR2 SYGVNS. CDR3 residues: CASSELAAYEQYF. CDR3 DNA sequence: TGTGCCAGCAGTGAATTAGCGGCCTACGAGCAGTACTTC.

The chain links TRBV11-2 to TRBJ2-5, with 10 bases fitting TRBD2. Germline assignment: CDR1 SGHAT and CDR2 FQNNGV. This CDR3 region has 16 residues. The trim removed 5 bases at V and 1 base at J, leaving 7 bases unmatched. As DNA, the CDR3 is TGTGCCAGCAGCCTCCTAGCGGGAGCGAGCCAAGAGACCCAGTACTTC. It codes for CASSLLAGASQETQYF.